This T cell receptor (beta chain) comes out of a study of beta chain features in type 1 diabetes. After removal of 5 bases from V and 7 bases from J, the junction contained 9 bases not matched to a gene. Germline V gene lookup returns CDR1 SGHTA and CDR2 FQGTGA. The CDR3 length is 15 residues. For this clone: What it binds is unknown.

General study points: Reads derived from cDNA could over-represent cells showing high TCR expression. A moderate, significant TCRB CDR3 shortening appeared in type 1 diabetes across four CD4+ subsets.

Expressed TCRB transcripts were sequenced after all isolated RNA was converted to cDNA. TCRdb keeps only in-frame clones here, not all; method: immunoSEQ multiplex PCR. The sample contains more than 300,000 clones, 8% to 10% of which appear only once. This TCR was sampled from a man aged 25-45 years with type 1 diabetes. V usage is TRBV7-3 and J usage is TRBJ1-2, with 11 bases fitting TRBD1. The sequencing input was central memory CD4+ T cells from blood. This CDR3 is CASSPGTGGQSGYTF. In nucleotides, the CDR3 is TGTGCCAGCAGCCCTGGGACAGGGGGGCAGAGTGGCTACACCTTC. The variable domain in full, with the rest retrieved from reference TRBV7-3 and TRBJ1-2, is GAGVSQTPSNKVTEKGKYVELRCDPISGHTALYWYRQSLGQGPEFLIYFQGTGAADDSGLPNDRFFAVRPEGSVSTLKIQRTERGDSAVYLCASSPGTGGQSGYTFGSGTRLTVV.